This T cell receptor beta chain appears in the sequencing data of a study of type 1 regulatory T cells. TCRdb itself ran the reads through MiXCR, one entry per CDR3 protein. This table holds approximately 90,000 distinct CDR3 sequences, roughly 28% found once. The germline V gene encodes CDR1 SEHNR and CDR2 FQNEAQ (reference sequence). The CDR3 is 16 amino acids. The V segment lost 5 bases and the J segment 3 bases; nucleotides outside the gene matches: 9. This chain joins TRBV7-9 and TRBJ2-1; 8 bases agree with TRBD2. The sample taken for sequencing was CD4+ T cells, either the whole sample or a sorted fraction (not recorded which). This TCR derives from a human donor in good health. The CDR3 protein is CASSIIAGPFYNEQFF. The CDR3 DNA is TGTGCCAGCAGCATAATAGCGGGGCCTTTCTACAATGAGCAGTTCTTC.